The rows below give T cell receptor beta chains drawn from one sample of a study of blood T cells in healthy people across ages. MiXCR, run by TCRdb on the 5' RACE reads, gives a single entry per CDR3 protein. The profile covers 600,000 to 800,000 distinct CDR3 sequences, with over 20% appearing a single time and approximately 3.7% taken by the ten largest. The source material was blood. Receptors were obtained from a man in his 70s in good health. Each CDR3 is given with its conserved first and last residue. Fields, in order: D gene, clone size, V gene, J gene, CDR3 DNA, CDR3 protein. D genes are given only for firm matches. Clone size is stated in some rows and not others, as once, few, many or a class when expanded.

d_call: -; clone_size: -; v_call: TRBV9; j_call: TRBJ1-1; cdr3_nt: TGTGCCAGCAGCGTAGGGGGGAACAATGAAGCTTTCTTT; cdr3_aa: CASSVGGNNEAFF
d_call: -; clone_size: few; v_call: TRBV5-1; j_call: TRBJ2-5; cdr3_nt: TGCGCCAGCAGCTCCATCGCCATAGAAGAGACCCAGTACTTC; cdr3_aa: CASSSIAIEETQYF
d_call: -; clone_size: -; v_call: TRBV2; j_call: TRBJ1-1; cdr3_nt: TGTGCCAGCAGGGAGGGCTATACTGAAGCTTTCTTT; cdr3_aa: CASREGYTEAFF
d_call: -; clone_size: -; v_call: TRBV19; j_call: TRBJ1-4; cdr3_nt: TGTGCCAGTAGTCACGAGGGCCATGAAAAACTGTTTTTT; cdr3_aa: CASSHEGHEKLFF
d_call: -; clone_size: -; v_call: TRBV2; j_call: TRBJ1-5; cdr3_nt: TGTGCCAGCAGTGAAGCGGTAGGGTCCAATCAGCCCCAGCATTTT; cdr3_aa: CASSEAVGSNQPQHF
d_call: -; clone_size: few; v_call: TRBV29-1; j_call: TRBJ2-7; cdr3_nt: TGCAGCGTTGTTAGTCCAGGGACCTACGAGCAGTACTTC; cdr3_aa: CSVVSPGTYEQYF
d_call: -; clone_size: once; v_call: TRBV20-1; j_call: TRBJ1-5; cdr3_nt: TGCAGTGCTAGCCGGAGGGGCGTCCTTAGCAATCAGCCCCAGCATTTT; cdr3_aa: CSASRRGVLSNQPQHF
d_call: -; clone_size: -; v_call: TRBV20-1; j_call: TRBJ1-6; cdr3_nt: TGCAGTGCTAGAGCGGAGTATAATTCACCCCTCCACTTT; cdr3_aa: CSARAEYNSPLHF
d_call: -; clone_size: -; v_call: TRBV5-5; j_call: TRBJ2-2; cdr3_nt: TGTGCCTGCACGAATTATCCAGGCCGTTCGGACACCGGGGAGCTGTTTTTT; cdr3_aa: CACTNYPGRSDTGELFF
d_call: -; clone_size: few; v_call: TRBV4-3; j_call: TRBJ1-2; cdr3_nt: TGCGCCAGCAGCCAAACCCCGACAGGCTCCTATGGCTACACCTTC; cdr3_aa: CASSQTPTGSYGYTF
d_call: -; clone_size: -; v_call: TRBV20-1; j_call: TRBJ1-4; cdr3_nt: TGCAGTGCTAGATCGTCTTTTGTGGGTAATGAAAAACTGTTTTTT; cdr3_aa: CSARSSFVGNEKLFF
d_call: -; clone_size: many; v_call: TRBV6-5; j_call: TRBJ1-4; cdr3_nt: TGTGCCAGCAGCCGCTCGAATTTGCTTGGCGAAAAACTGTTTTTT; cdr3_aa: CASSRSNLLGEKLFF
d_call: -; clone_size: -; v_call: TRBV20-1; j_call: TRBJ2-2; cdr3_nt: TGCAGTGCTAGTCAAGGGGGTTCGAACACCGGGGAGCTGTTTTTT; cdr3_aa: CSASQGGSNTGELFF
d_call: -; clone_size: few; v_call: TRBV12-3/TRBV12-4; j_call: TRBJ1-2; cdr3_nt: TGTGCCAGCAGTGCGCACAGGGATGGCTACACCTTC; cdr3_aa: CASSAHRDGYTF
d_call: -; clone_size: -; v_call: TRBV3-1; j_call: TRBJ2-7; cdr3_nt: TGTGCCAGCAGCCAAGATTTTAAGGGTCCGTATCCCTACGAGCAGTACTTC; cdr3_aa: CASSQDFKGPYPYEQYF
d_call: -; clone_size: -; v_call: TRBV20-1; j_call: TRBJ2-5; cdr3_nt: TGCAGTGCTAGAGGAGGTGACCAGTACCAAGAGACCCAGTACTTC; cdr3_aa: CSARGGDQYQETQYF
d_call: -; clone_size: -; v_call: TRBV18; j_call: TRBJ1-5; cdr3_nt: TGTGCCAGCTCACGGGGGGACATTCAGCCCCAGCATTTT; cdr3_aa: CASSRGDIQPQHF
d_call: -; clone_size: few; v_call: TRBV2; j_call: TRBJ2-1; cdr3_nt: TGTGCCAGTGTCCTAGGCACCCCTTCCTACAATGAGCAGTTCTTC; cdr3_aa: CASVLGTPSYNEQFF
d_call: -; clone_size: -; v_call: TRBV6-1; j_call: TRBJ2-7; cdr3_nt: TGTGCCAGCAGTGAACCGGGGGGCGGTTACGAGCAGTACTTC; cdr3_aa: CASSEPGGGYEQYF
d_call: -; clone_size: -; v_call: TRBV19; j_call: TRBJ1-1; cdr3_nt: TGTGCCAGTAGTACCTCGGGCAGTGGATGGAGGACTGAAGCTTTCTTT; cdr3_aa: CASSTSGSGWRTEAFF
d_call: -; clone_size: -; v_call: TRBV20-1; j_call: TRBJ2-5; cdr3_nt: TGCAGTGCTAGAGAGCTAGCCTCGATGGGAGAGACCCAGTACTTC; cdr3_aa: CSARELASMGETQYF
d_call: TRBD2; clone_size: few; v_call: TRBV20-1; j_call: TRBJ2-5; cdr3_nt: TGCAGTGCTATCTCAGGACTAGCAGAAGAGACCCAGTACTTC; cdr3_aa: CSAISGLAEETQYF